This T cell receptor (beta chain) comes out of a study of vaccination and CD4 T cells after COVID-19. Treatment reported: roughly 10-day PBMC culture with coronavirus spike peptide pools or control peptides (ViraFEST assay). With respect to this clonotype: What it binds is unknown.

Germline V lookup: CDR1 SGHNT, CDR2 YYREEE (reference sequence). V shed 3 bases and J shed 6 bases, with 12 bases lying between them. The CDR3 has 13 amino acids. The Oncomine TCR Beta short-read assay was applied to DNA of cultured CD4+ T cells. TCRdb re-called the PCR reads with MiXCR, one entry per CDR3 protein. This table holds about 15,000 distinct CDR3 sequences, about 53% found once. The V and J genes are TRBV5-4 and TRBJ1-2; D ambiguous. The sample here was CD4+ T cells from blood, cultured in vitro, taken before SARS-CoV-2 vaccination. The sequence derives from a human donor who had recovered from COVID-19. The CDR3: CASSSATAHGYTF. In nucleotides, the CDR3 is TGTGCCAGCAGCTCGGCAACGGCCCATGGCTACACCTTC.